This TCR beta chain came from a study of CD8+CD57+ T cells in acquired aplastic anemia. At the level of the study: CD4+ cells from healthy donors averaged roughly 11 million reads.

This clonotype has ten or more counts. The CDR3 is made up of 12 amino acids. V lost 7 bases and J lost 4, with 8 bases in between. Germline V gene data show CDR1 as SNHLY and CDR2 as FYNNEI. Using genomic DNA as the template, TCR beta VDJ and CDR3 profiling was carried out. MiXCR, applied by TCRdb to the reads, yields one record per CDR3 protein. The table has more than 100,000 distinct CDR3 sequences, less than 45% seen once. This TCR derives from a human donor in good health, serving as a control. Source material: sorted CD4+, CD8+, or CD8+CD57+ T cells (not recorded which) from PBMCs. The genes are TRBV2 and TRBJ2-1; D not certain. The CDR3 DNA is TGTGCCAGCACACGGCAGTACAATGAGCAGTTCTTC. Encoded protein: CASTRQYNEQFF.